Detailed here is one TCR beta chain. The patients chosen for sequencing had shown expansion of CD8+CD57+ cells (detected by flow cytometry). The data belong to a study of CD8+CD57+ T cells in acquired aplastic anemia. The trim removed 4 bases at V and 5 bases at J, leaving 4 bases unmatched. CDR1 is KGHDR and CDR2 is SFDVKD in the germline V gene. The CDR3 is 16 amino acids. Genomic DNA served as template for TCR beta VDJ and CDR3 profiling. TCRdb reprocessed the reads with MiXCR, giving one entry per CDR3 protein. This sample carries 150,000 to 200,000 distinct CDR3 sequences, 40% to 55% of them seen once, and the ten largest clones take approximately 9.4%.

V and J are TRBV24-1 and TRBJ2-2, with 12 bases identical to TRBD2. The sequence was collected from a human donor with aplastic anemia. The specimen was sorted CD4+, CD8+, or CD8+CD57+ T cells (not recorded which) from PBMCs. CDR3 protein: CATSEGLAGRTGELFF. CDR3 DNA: TGTGCCACCAGTGAAGGACTAGCGGGGAGAACCGGGGAGCTGTTTTTT.